These 3 T cell receptor beta chains were sequenced from one sample in a study of cytomegalovirus exposure and HLA in healthy donors. In the PCR, 60 Vbeta and 13 Jbeta primers were used. Sequencing used immunoSEQ multiplex PCR; TCRdb keeps in-frame clones, though not all of them. This table lists more than 140,000 clones. The sequenced sample was PBMCs. These receptors all stem from a woman under 30 in good health and CMV-seronegative.

The V and J genes are TRBV9 and TRBJ2-3, with D possibly TRBD2 on 7 matching bases. From germline, CDR1 is SGDLS and CDR2 YYNGEE. The CDR3 totals 15 residues. V gave up 3 bases and J gave up 0 bases, with 11 bases separating them. For the CDR3, the DNA is TGTGCCAGCAGCGAGGCGGGGGCCAGCACAGATACGCAGTATTTT. Encoded protein: CASSEAGASTDTQYF.

The CDR3 DNA sequence: TGTGCCAGCAGTTCACAGTACAGGGAATCTGAAGCTTTCTTT. Translated: CASSSQYRESEAFF. The genes are TRBV27 and TRBJ1-1; D is possibly TRBD1 (6 bases). Trimming left V 4 bases short and J 6 bases short, with 15 bases between. The CDR3 sequence is 14 residues long. From germline, CDR1 is MNHEY and CDR2 SMNVEV (reference sequence).

V gene TRBV2 combines with J gene TRBJ1-4; 10 positions agree with TRBD1. Germline CDR1 reads SNHLY; CDR2 reads FYNNEI. Trimming cost V 5 bases and J 8 bases; bases outside gene matches: 5. The CDR3 extends over 14 amino acids. The CDR3: CASSLTGGQEKLFF. CDR3 nucleotides: TGTGCCAGCAGTCTGACAGGGGGCCAGGAAAAACTGTTTTTT.